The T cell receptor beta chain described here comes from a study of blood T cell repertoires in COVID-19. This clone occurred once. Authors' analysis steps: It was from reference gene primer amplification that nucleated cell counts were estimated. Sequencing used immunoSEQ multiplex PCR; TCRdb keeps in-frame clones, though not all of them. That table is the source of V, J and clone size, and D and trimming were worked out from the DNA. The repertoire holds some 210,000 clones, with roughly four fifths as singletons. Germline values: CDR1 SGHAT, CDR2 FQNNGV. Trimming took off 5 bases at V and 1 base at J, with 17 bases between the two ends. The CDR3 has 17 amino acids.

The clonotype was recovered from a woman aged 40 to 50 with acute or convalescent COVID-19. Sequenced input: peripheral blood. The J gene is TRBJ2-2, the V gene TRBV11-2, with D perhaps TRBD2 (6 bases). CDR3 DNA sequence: TGTGCCAGCAGCCCCCAGGGTTGGGGGGTGAACACCGGGGAGCTGTTTTTT. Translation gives CASSPQGWGVNTGELFF.